These 15 T cell receptor beta chains originate from one sample sequenced in a study of blood T cells in healthy people across ages (dated by TCRdb to about 2015). Library prep was done by 5' RACE. TCRdb records Illumina HiSeq 2500 as the sequencer. A second PCR of about 6 to 11 cycles was performed with a sample-barcoded 5' primer and a J-beta primer mix. TCRdb's own reprocessing of the public reads used fastp at Q25 and MiXCR and kept productive beta chains. Rows matching on CDR3 protein sequence are summarized as one entry with the most common DNA and genes. The sample includes approximately 1.5 million distinct CDR3 sequences, with 35% to 45% observed a single time. The leading ten clones occupy about 4.1% of the sample. Sequenced: blood. These TCRs come from a woman younger than 30 in good health.

This clonotype was seen just once. V and J are TRBV12-3 or TRBV12-4 and TRBJ2-5; 9 nucleotides line up with TRBD1. The CDR3 is made up of 14 amino acids. Trimming took 5 bases from V and 5 from J; bases not matched to a gene: 6. The CDR3: CASSDHGTGETQYF. The CDR3 nucleotides read TGTGCCAGCAGTGACCACGGGACAGGGGAGACCCAGTACTTC.

This clonotype turned up a few times. The chain links TRBV7-9 to TRBJ1-5; D is uncertain. Trimming left V 8 bases short and J 9 bases short, with 8 bases between. Germline V gives CDR1 SEHNR, CDR2 FQNEAQ (reference sequence). The CDR3 covers 10 residues. The CDR3 spells CASPKRPQHF. The CDR3 DNA sequence: TGTGCCAGCCCCAAACGGCCCCAGCATTTT.

J is TRBJ2-7 and V is TRBV29-1; the D is unclear. V lost 5 bases to trimming and J lost 2 bases, with 16 bases between them. The CDR3 spans 14 residues. Germline V lookup: CDR1 SQVTM, CDR2 ANQGSEA. Here the CDR3 DNA reads TGCAGCGTTAAAAGGGCGACCGGAGCCTACGAGCAGTACTTC. Protein: CSVKRATGAYEQYF.

The rearrangement joins TRBV7-8 to TRBJ2-4; 8 bases fit TRBD2. The end of the DNA is better explained by TRBJ2-7, so the J call may be wrong. The CDR3 length is 14 residues. Germline V CDR1 and CDR2: SGHVS, FQNEAQ. The CDR3 is CASSQGLDNDEQYF. CDR3 DNA sequence: TGTGCCAGCAGCCAGGGACTAGATAATGACGAGCAGTACTTC.

The chain has TRBV14 and TRBJ1-4; D possibly corresponds to TRBD1 (5 bases). The V gene lost 5 bases and the J gene lost 6 bases, with 22 bases spanning the gap. Germline CDR1 and CDR2: SGHDN and FVKESK. This CDR3 is built from 17 residues. CDR3 coding DNA: TGTGCCAGCAGCAAAAGGATAAGGGGCAGCACCGATGAAAAACTGTTTTTT. This sequence encodes CASSKRIRGSTDEKLFF.

The chain is built from TRBV19 and TRBJ1-1, with D unclear. The CDR3 is 12 amino acids. Per germline, CDR1 LNHDA and CDR2 SQIVND (reference sequence). V lost 3 bases to trimming and J lost 6 bases, with 8 bases between them. In DNA form, the CDR3 reads TGTGCCAGTAGTATCCTCGGCGCTGAAGCTTTCTTT. Translating gives CASSILGAEAFF.

This chain uses TRBV7-2 with TRBJ2-2; TRBD1 is a possible D gene (6 bases). Germline V gives CDR1 SGHTA, CDR2 FQGNSA. CDR3 length equals 15 residues. Between the trimmed V and J ends, which lost 6 bases and 7 bases, there was a span of 18 bases. CDR3 in amino acids: CASSSRAQGNGELFF. The CDR3 nucleotides read TGTGCCAGCAGTTCTCGGGCCCAGGGGAACGGGGAGCTGTTTTTT. Full variable domain (missing parts from reference TRBV7-2 and TRBJ2-2): GAGVSQSPSNKVTEKGKDVELRCDPISGHTALYWYRQSLGQGLEFLIYFQGNSAPDKSGLPSDRFSAERTGGSVSTLTIQRTQQEDSAVYLCASSSRAQGNGELFFGEGSRLTVL.

In its sample, this clonotype was seen a few times. V and J are TRBV4-1 and TRBJ1-5; 7 nucleotides match TRBD1. Germline CDR1 is MGHRA and CDR2 is YSYEKL. The CDR3 covers 15 residues. Trimming at V came to 1 base and at J to 4 bases, leaving 4 bases not matched to a gene. The CDR3 DNA reads TGCGCCAGCAGCCAAGTGACAGGGCAGAATCAGCCCCAGCATTTT. Translating it yields CASSQVTGQNQPQHF.

This chain joins TRBV4-1 and TRBJ2-7; D is perhaps TRBD1 (6 bases). Trimming took off 2 bases at V and 3 bases at J, with 11 bases between the two ends. There are 14 residues in the CDR3. Germline-derived CDR1 and CDR2 are MGHRA and YSYEKL. The CDR3 DNA sequence: TGCGCCAGCAGCCAAAAGGACAGATACTACGAGCAGTACTTC. Translation gives CASSQKDRYYEQYF.

This clonotype was picked up many times. This chain's CDR3 is CASGENYGYTF. In DNA form, the CDR3 reads TGTGCCAGCGGGGAGAACTATGGCTACACCTTC. V gene TRBV12-3 or TRBV12-4 combines with J gene TRBJ1-2; D remains unclear. This CDR3 is built from 11 residues. V was trimmed by 8 bases and J by 2 bases, leaving 6 bases between them.

The genes are TRBV27 and TRBJ2-7; unclear D gene. This CDR3 comprises 13 residues. The V gene's germline CDR1 is MNHEY and CDR2 SMNVEV (reference sequence). Deletions cut 6 bases from V and 2 bases from J, with 11 bases between. This CDR3 is CASSLKLAYEQYF. In nucleotides, the CDR3 is TGTGCCAGCAGCTTAAAATTGGCCTACGAGCAGTACTTC.

In its sample, this clonotype was seen many times. The chain has TRBV29-1 and TRBJ2-1, with TRBD2 identical over 10 bases. Losses at the gene ends were 4 bases for V and 0 bases for J; bases not matched to a gene: 3. Germline V CDR1 and CDR2: SQVTM, ANQGSEA. CDR3 length: 15 amino acids. This CDR3 reads CSVVASGSSYNEQFF. The CDR3, as DNA: TGCAGCGTTGTCGCTAGCGGGAGCTCCTACAATGAGCAGTTCTTC.

The chain joins TRBV6-6 to TRBJ1-2, with 9 bases aligning to TRBD1. Trimming cost V 4 bases and J 6 bases; bases outside gene matches: 9. This CDR3 region has 15 residues. Germline loops: CDR1 MNHNY, CDR2 SVGAGI (reference sequence). DNA of the CDR3: TGTGCCAGCAGTTTGCCGGGACAGGGACTCAATGGCTACACCTTC. This translates into CASSLPGQGLNGYTF.

This chain joins TRBV7-2 and TRBJ2-2; 12 nucleotides match TRBD2. Germline V gene lookup returns CDR1 SGHTA and CDR2 FQGNSA. This CDR3 is built from 18 residues. V gave up 2 bases and J gave up 3 bases; unmatched junction bases: 7. The DNA for the CDR3 is TGTGCCAGCAGCTTAAGAAAGCGGACTAGCGGGGACACCGGGGAGCTGTTTTTT. It codes for CASSLRKRTSGDTGELFF.

This chain joins TRBV25-1 and TRBJ1-4; TRBD1 aligns across 7 bases. The CDR3 is 15 residues long. V lost 3 bases to trimming and J lost 7 bases; unmatched junction nucleotides: 8. CDR1 MGHDK and CDR2 SYGVNS come from the germline V gene. The CDR3 bases are TGTGCCAGCAGTGAGTTCGGGGACAGTAGTGAAAAACTGTTTTTT. Translating gives CASSEFGDSSEKLFF.